These 28 T cell receptor beta chains originate from one sample sequenced in a study of identical twins. TCRdb called the 5' RACE reads again in MiXCR, with one record for every CDR3 protein. The table lists roughly 1.6 million distinct CDR3 sequences, about 32% of them singletons. The specimen was cord blood. These receptors were collected from a newborn girl in good health.

DNA of the CDR3: TGTGCCAGCAGCCCCCTCGCCCGCCGAGCGATCTACGAGCAGTACTTC. It codes for CASSPLARRAIYEQYF. The J gene is TRBJ2-5, the V gene TRBV13; no firm D call. The J call may not be correct, given that the DNA end is closer to TRBJ2-7. The germline gives CDR1 PRHDT, CDR2 FYEKMQ (reference sequence). The CDR3 length is 16 residues.

On this clonotype itself: A much larger clone lies a single base off, so this may be a read error. V is TRBV12-3 or TRBV12-4 and J is TRBJ2-1, with D uncertain. This CDR3 is 10 amino acids long. CDR3 protein: CAGSFYEQFF. The CDR3 DNA sequence: TGTGCCGGCAGTTTCTATGAGCAGTTCTTC.

The chain uses TRBV24-1 and TRBJ2-1; TRBD1 matches at 8 bases. The J call could be wrong; TRBJ2-7 is a better fit for the DNA end. The CDR3 is 15 amino acids. Germline assignment: CDR1 KGHDR and CDR2 SFDVKD. CDR3 region: CATNSTGELYNEQYF. In DNA form, the CDR3 reads TGTGCCACCAATTCGACAGGGGAGCTCTACAATGAGCAGTACTTC.

As concerns this clonotype: A read error may produce the germline difference seen at one junction end. The chain combines TRBV20-1 with TRBJ2-7, with a possible D match to TRBD2 (6 bases). Germline CDR1 is DFQATT and CDR2 is SNEGSKA (reference sequence). The CDR3 has 12 residues. In DNA, the CDR3 is TGCAGTGCTAGAGGGACTAAGTACGTGCAGTACTTC. This gives the protein CSARGTKYVQYF.

The gene calls are TRBV3-1 and TRBJ2-7; 9 positions match TRBD1. CDR1 and CDR2 from the germline V gene are LGHDT and YNNKEL (reference sequence). After removal of 6 bases from V and 7 bases from J, the junction contained 16 bases not matched to a gene. The CDR3 consists of 16 residues. The CDR3 here is CASSPTRTGESNEQYF. As DNA, the CDR3 is TGTGCCAGCAGTCCCACTAGGACAGGGGAGAGCAATGAGCAGTACTTC.

This clonotype was detected many times. V usage is TRBV12-3 or TRBV12-4 and J usage is TRBJ1-2; D not resolved. Between the trimmed V and J ends, which lost 3 bases and 2 bases, there was a span of 10 bases. This CDR3 spans 14 amino acids. The CDR3, as DNA: TGTGCCAGCAGTTTTGGTTTACACAACTATGGCTACACCTTC. Translating gives CASSFGLHNYGYTF.

This chain uses TRBV11-2 with TRBJ1-4; a possible D gene is TRBD1 (5 bases). Between the trimmed V and J ends, which lost 5 bases and 4 bases, there was a span of 11 bases. The CDR3 consists of 14 residues. Germline CDR1 and CDR2: SGHAT and FQNNGV. In nucleotides, the CDR3 is TGTGCCAGCAGCCGGGACGCCCGTAATGAAAAACTGTTTTTT. Translated: CASSRDARNEKLFF.

This clonotype has a single count. This chain joins TRBV9 and TRBJ1-2; D is uncertain. Germline CDR1 SGDLS, CDR2 YYNGEE. This CDR3 region has 15 residues. The germline V and J ends were trimmed by 0 bases and 2 bases, with 11 bases remaining between them. The CDR3 spells CASSVVAGGNYGYTF. In DNA form, the CDR3 reads TGTGCCAGCAGCGTAGTGGCCGGAGGGAACTATGGCTACACCTTC.

The chain links TRBV7-2 to TRBJ2-7, with a tentative D call TRBD1 (6 bases). In germline, CDR1 is SGHTA, CDR2 FQGNSA. The CDR3 runs to 16 residues. V was trimmed by 4 bases and J by 3 bases, leaving 19 bases between them. CDR3 DNA: TGTGCCAGCAGCTCCAGATCAGGGGCAAGTAGCTACGAGCAGTACTTC. Translated: CASSSRSGASSYEQYF.

At least ten counts were recorded for this clonotype. This chain uses TRBV11-2 with TRBJ1-2, with 10 bases aligning to TRBD1. Per the germline V gene, CDR1 is SGHAT and CDR2 is FQNNGV. V shed 0 bases, J shed 6 bases, and the junction held 1 base outside the gene matches. CDR3 length: 14 residues. The CDR3 is CASSLEDRGHGYTF. In DNA form, the CDR3 reads TGTGCCAGCAGCTTAGAAGACAGGGGGCATGGCTACACCTTC.

This clonotype has ten or more counts. The chain uses TRBV28 and TRBJ2-7, with a tentative D call TRBD1 (6 bases). Germline CDR1 MDHEN, CDR2 SYDVKM. The CDR3 consists of 16 residues. The V end was cut by 6 bases, the J end by 2 bases, with 20 bases between. The CDR3 sequence is CASSPSRVTGAYEQYF. The CDR3 DNA sequence: TGTGCCAGCAGCCCTTCGCGTGTGACAGGTGCCTACGAGCAGTACTTC.

This clonotype was detected many times. The chain carries TRBV27 and TRBJ2-1; 8 bases line up with TRBD2. This CDR3 has 13 residues. CDR1 is MNHEY and CDR2 is SMNVEV in the germline V gene (reference sequence). V lost 3 bases and J lost 14; bases outside the gene matches: 9. The CDR3 here is CASSFAKWREEFF. For the CDR3, the DNA is TGTGCCAGCAGTTTTGCTAAATGGCGGGAGGAGTTCTTC.

The table lists this clonotype with a few counts. The chain uses TRBV6-6 and TRBJ2-5; a possible D gene is TRBD1 (5 bases). V dropped 0 bases and J dropped 7 bases, with 15 bases sitting between them. The V gene's germline CDR1 is MNHNY and CDR2 SVGAGI (reference sequence). CDR3 length equals 15 residues. CDR3 sequence reads: CASSYSKGVQGTQYF. The CDR3, as DNA: TGTGCCAGCAGTTACTCGAAAGGGGTCCAGGGGACCCAGTACTTC.

This clonotype has a handful of counts. The V and J genes are TRBV11-2 and TRBJ2-4; no clear D. V was cut by 2 bases and J by 2 bases, with 13 bases left in between. Germline CDR1 reads SGHAT; CDR2 reads FQNNGV. CDR3 length equals 16 residues. The CDR3 region is CASSLSLALPKNIQYF. The CDR3 coding sequence is TGTGCCAGCAGCTTATCCCTCGCTCTTCCCAAAAACATTCAGTACTTC.

This clonotype has just a few counts. V and J are TRBV5-1 and TRBJ1-1, with 7 bases identical to TRBD1. Germline trimming cut 4 bases from V and 0 bases from J; bases unmatched to any gene: 6. This CDR3 contains 15 residues. Germline lookup yields CDR1 SGHRS and CDR2 YFSETQ. CDR3 residues: CASSLLQGMNTEAFF. The CDR3 DNA reads as TGCGCCAGCAGCCTCCTACAGGGGATGAACACTGAAGCTTTCTTT.

This clonotype has a handful of counts. This chain connects TRBV25-1 to TRBJ1-5; 8 bases fit TRBD1. V was clipped by 3 bases and J by 6 bases; unmatched bases: 4. CDR1 and CDR2 from the germline V gene are MGHDK and SYGVNS. This CDR3 is 14 amino acids long. The CDR3 sequence is CASSEAGTGQPQHF. The CDR3 nucleotides are TGTGCCAGCAGTGAGGCCGGGACAGGTCAGCCCCAGCATTTT.

V is TRBV7-2 and J is TRBJ2-5, with TRBD2 matching over 9 bases. Germline values: CDR1 SGHTA, CDR2 FQGNSA. V lost 2 bases and J lost 5; bases outside the gene matches: 9. The CDR3 covers 16 residues. CDR3 sequence reads: CASSLMGLASGETQYF. CDR3 in DNA: TGTGCCAGCAGCTTAATGGGACTAGCCAGTGGGGAGACCCAGTACTTC.

The rearrangement links TRBV7-2 to TRBJ2-5; D might be TRBD1 or TRBD2, each matching 5 bases. CDR3 length: 17 residues. The germline CDR1 and CDR2 sequences are SGHTA and FQGNSA. V was trimmed by 1 base and J by 4 bases, leaving 19 bases between them. In DNA, the CDR3 is TGTGCCAGCAGCTTAGGGGTGGCGCTCCCGGGACCAGAGACCCAGTACTTC. Translating gives CASSLGVALPGPETQYF.

In its sample, this clonotype was seen a few times. The genes are TRBV12-3 or TRBV12-4 and TRBJ1-5, with 9 nucleotides matching TRBD1. This CDR3 is built from 16 residues. V trimming: 5 bases; J trimming: 1 base; junction bases outside the gene matches: 6. The CDR3 protein is CASSLTGGGSNQPQHF. CDR3 DNA sequence: TGTGCCAGCAGTCTAACAGGGGGCGGGAGCAATCAGCCCCAGCATTTT.

V is TRBV19 and J is TRBJ2-4, with 9 bases aligning to TRBD2. The V gene end was trimmed by 4 bases and the J gene end by 13 bases; junction bases not matched to a gene: 14. CDR1 is LNHDA and CDR2 is SQIVND in the germline V gene (reference sequence). The CDR3 runs 15 residues. The CDR3 DNA reads as TGTGCCAGTAGTAGTCGGACTAGCGCGGTCAATGAGCAGTACTTC. Encoded protein: CASSSRTSAVNEQYF.

The genes are TRBV20-1 and TRBJ1-1; D is undetermined. Germline V lookup: CDR1 DFQATT, CDR2 SNEGSKA (reference sequence). This CDR3 is built from 17 residues. V was cut by 4 bases and J by 4 bases, with 25 bases left in between. CDR3 region: CSAMERTPPILGTEAFF. Written as DNA, the CDR3 is TGCAGTGCTATGGAGAGAACGCCCCCCATATTGGGCACTGAAGCTTTCTTT.

This clonotype was found a few times. The chain has TRBV29-1 and TRBJ2-5, with D possibly TRBD2 on 5 matching bases. Germline values: CDR1 SQVTM, CDR2 ANQGSEA. The CDR3 is 13 residues long. The V gene lost 5 bases and the J gene lost 2 bases, with 12 bases spanning the gap. In DNA, the CDR3 is TGCAGCGTTTGGTTCACGGGACAAGAGACCCAGTACTTC. Amino acids: CSVWFTGQETQYF. Complete variable domain (other parts from reference TRBV29-1 and TRBJ2-5): SAVISQKPSRDICQRGTSLTIQCQVDSQVTMMFWYRQQPGQSLTLIATANQGSEATYESGFVIDKFPISRPNLTFSTLTVSNMSPEDSSIYLCSVWFTGQETQYFGPGTRLLVL.

With respect to this clonotype: The junction departs from germline at one end; a sequencing error may be responsible. V is TRBV2 and J is TRBJ2-2, with D possibly matching TRBD2 (5 bases). This CDR3 has 13 amino acids. In germline, CDR1 is SNHLY, CDR2 FYNNEI. The CDR3 sequence is CASIGANTGELFF. The CDR3 region has the DNA TGCGCCAGCATCGGGGCGAACACCGGGGAGCTGTTTTTT.

This clonotype was counted many times. The gene calls are TRBV6-6 and TRBJ2-3; 12 bases fit TRBD2. The CDR3 is 16 residues long. The V and J ends lost 5 bases and 2 bases, in that order; junction bases with no gene match: 5. The germline V gene has CDR1 MNHNY and CDR2 SVGAGI (reference sequence). As DNA, the CDR3 is TGTGCCAGCAGTGGACGACTAGCGGGGGCCACAGATACGCAGTATTTT. It specifies CASSGRLAGATDTQYF.

This clonotype came up many times. The chain combines TRBV12-3 or TRBV12-4 with TRBJ2-1; 9 nucleotides match TRBD2. J lost 3 bases, V lost 6 bases, and 6 bases had no gene match. This CDR3 spans 15 amino acids. CDR3 DNA: TGTGCCAGCAGCCCAACTAGCGGGTACTACAATGAGCAGTTCTTC. As protein: CASSPTSGYYNEQFF.

V and J are TRBV2 and TRBJ1-5; TRBD1 matches at 7 bases. V was pared by 0 bases and J by 2 bases, with 7 bases of the junction left unmatched. In germline, CDR1 is SNHLY, CDR2 FYNNEI. The CDR3 consists of 17 residues. The CDR3 sequence: CASSEALGQVGNQPQHF. The CDR3 DNA sequence: TGTGCCAGCAGTGAAGCGCTAGGACAGGTAGGCAATCAGCCCCAGCATTTT. The variable domain in full, with the rest retrieved from reference TRBV2 and TRBJ1-5, is EPEVTQTPSHQVTQMGQEVILRCVPISNHLYFYWYRQILGQKVEFLVSFYNNEISEKSEIFDDQFSVERPDGSNFTLKIRSTKLEDSAMYFCASSEALGQVGNQPQHFGDGTRLSIL.

V is TRBV7-9 and J is TRBJ2-1; TRBD1 is a possible D gene (6 bases). Germline CDR1 SEHNR, CDR2 FQNEAQ (reference sequence). V lost 6 bases and J lost 8, with 23 bases in between. This CDR3 has 16 residues. This chain's CDR3 is CASSQAQGLYFDEQFF. The DNA of the CDR3 is TGTGCCAGCAGTCAAGCACAGGGTCTCTACTTCGATGAGCAGTTCTTC.

This clonotype was detected ten times or more. The CDR3 is CASSPGGEGRDTQYF. The CDR3 nucleotides are TGTGCCAGCAGTCCGGGGGGGGAAGGAAGAGATACGCAGTATTTT. The rearrangement uses TRBV6-5 and TRBJ2-3; TRBD2 aligns across 8 bases. CDR1 is MNHEY, CDR2 SVGAGI, per germline. The CDR3 runs 15 residues. With V trimmed by 5 bases and J by 5 bases, 9 bases remained unmatched.